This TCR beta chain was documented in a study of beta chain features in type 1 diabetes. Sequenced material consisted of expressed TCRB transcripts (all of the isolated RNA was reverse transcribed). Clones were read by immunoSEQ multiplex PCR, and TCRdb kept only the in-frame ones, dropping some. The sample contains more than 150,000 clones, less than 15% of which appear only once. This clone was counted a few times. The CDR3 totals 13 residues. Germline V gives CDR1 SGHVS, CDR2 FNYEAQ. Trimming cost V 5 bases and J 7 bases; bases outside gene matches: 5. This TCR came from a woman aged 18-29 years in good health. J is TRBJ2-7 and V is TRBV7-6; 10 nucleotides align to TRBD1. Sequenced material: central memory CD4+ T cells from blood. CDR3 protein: CASSALDRGEQYF. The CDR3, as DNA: TGTGCCAGCAGCGCGCTGGACAGGGGGGAGCAGTACTTC.